One and the same sample provided the 25 T cell receptor beta chains below, sequenced in a study of T cell responses to AZD1222 COVID-19 vaccine. Clones were read by immunoSEQ multiplex PCR, and TCRdb kept only the in-frame ones, dropping some. The sample lists 55,000 to 65,000 clones; about 87% were seen once. This material consisted of peripheral blood, taken on day 0 of AZD1222 vaccination. These receptors were taken from an adult in good health.

This chain connects TRBV12-3 or TRBV12-4 to TRBJ2-3, with D unclear. V dropped 10 bases and J dropped 5 bases, with 7 bases sitting between them. The length of the CDR3 is 10 residues. CDR3 sequence: CAIRRDTQYF. CDR3 in DNA: TGTGCCATCCGACGAGATACGCAGTATTTT.

V gene TRBV4-2 combines with J gene TRBJ2-1; a weak D match, TRBD2 (6 bases). Germline V gives CDR1 LGHNA, CDR2 YNFKEQ. CDR3 length: 18 amino acids. V lost 2 bases to trimming and J lost 0 bases, with 17 bases between them. The CDR3 protein is CASSQINGGGSSYNEQFF. The CDR3 coding sequence is TGTGCCAGCAGCCAAATCAATGGTGGAGGGAGCTCCTACAATGAGCAGTTCTTC.

The chain couples TRBV5-6 to TRBJ2-5; 10 bases fit TRBD1. The CDR3 sequence is 15 residues long. After removal of 3 bases from V and 4 bases from J, the junction contained 6 bases not matched to a gene. Germline assignment: CDR1 SGHDT and CDR2 YYEEEE. The CDR3 nucleotides are TGTGCCAGCAGCTCCTTGGGACAGGGGCCAGAGACCCAGTACTTC. As protein: CASSSLGQGPETQYF.

This clone was seen once. The V call is TRBV3-1 (or the pseudogene TRBV3-2), the J call TRBJ2-3, with unresolved D. Germline V gives CDR1 LGHDT, CDR2 YNNKEL (reference sequence). The CDR3 covers 15 residues. The germline V and J ends were trimmed by 0 bases and 6 bases, with 13 bases remaining between them. Here the CDR3 DNA reads TGTGCCAGCAGCCAAGATATGGCTAGGATGGATACGCAGTATTTT. It codes for CASSQDMARMDTQYF.

The chain combines TRBV5-4 with TRBJ1-1; the D gene is possibly TRBD1 (5 bases). Germline V gene sequence: CDR1 SGHNT, CDR2 YYREEE (reference sequence). The CDR3 loop spans 14 amino acids. With 0 bases removed from V and 4 bases from J, the gap between germline ends came to 10 bases. The CDR3 spells CASSLGGQSTEAFF. The DNA of the CDR3 is TGTGCCAGCAGCTTGGGTGGACAATCCACTGAAGCTTTCTTT.

The chain recombines TRBV6-5 with TRBJ1-1, with 7 bases fitting TRBD1. The germline V gene encodes CDR1 MNHEY and CDR2 SVGAGI. Germline trimming cut 2 bases from V and 5 bases from J; bases unmatched to any gene: 2. The CDR3 loop spans 13 amino acids. CDR3 in DNA: TGTGCCAGCAGTTACACAGGGGTTACTGAAGCTTTCTTT. As protein: CASSYTGVTEAFF.

V is TRBV24-1 and J is TRBJ2-7; the D gene is possibly TRBD2 (6 bases). The CDR3 length is 13 residues. Germline loops: CDR1 KGHDR, CDR2 SFDVKD. V was shortened by 6 bases and J by 4 bases, with 12 bases between the two germline ends. The CDR3 nucleotides are TGTGCCACCAGTCTGGGGACTGGGTACGAGCAGTACTTC. Its protein is CATSLGTGYEQYF.

J is TRBJ2-7 and V is TRBV12-3 or TRBV12-4, with a possible D match to TRBD1 (5 bases). Trimming took off 5 bases at V and 3 bases at J, with 8 bases between the two ends. This CDR3 spans 12 amino acids. The CDR3 here is CASSLDSYEQYF. The DNA for the CDR3 is TGTGCCAGCAGTCTTGACAGCTACGAGCAGTACTTC.

The rearrangement links TRBV11-3 to TRBJ1-2; D ambiguous. V was shortened by 1 base and J by 2 bases, with 5 bases between the two germline ends. The CDR3 covers 13 residues. Germline V gene lookup returns CDR1 SGHNT and CDR2 YENEEA. The CDR3: CASSLARNYGYTF. The CDR3, as DNA: TGTGCCAGCAGCTTAGCCAGGAACTATGGCTACACCTTC. The whole variable domain, filled in from reference TRBV11-3 and TRBJ1-2, reads EAGVVQSPRYKIIEKKQPVAFWCNPISGHNTLYWYLQNLGQGPELLIRYENEEAVDDSQLPKDRFSAERLKGVDSTLKIQPAELGDSAVYLCASSLARNYGYTFGSGTRLTVV.

The CDR3 nucleotides are TGTGCCAGCAGCTGGTCTAGCGGGACTGTCGATGAGCAGTTCTTC. It translates to CASSWSSGTVDEQFF. The V and J genes are TRBV4-2 and TRBJ2-1, with 9 bases fitting TRBD2. In germline, CDR1 is LGHNA, CDR2 YNFKEQ. V shed 5 bases and J 8 bases; nucleotides not matched to a gene: 10. The CDR3 is 15 amino acids.

The sample holds one count of this clone. The rearrangement links TRBV3-1 (or the pseudogene TRBV3-2) to TRBJ1-6; D might be TRBD1 (6 bases). The CDR3 is 16 residues long. Trimming pared 0 bases from V and 6 bases from J, leaving 12 bases between. Germline lookup yields CDR1 LGHDT and CDR2 YNNKEL (reference sequence). CDR3 sequence: CASSQETRGLNSPLHF. Written as DNA, the CDR3 is TGTGCCAGCAGCCAAGAAACCAGGGGACTTAATTCACCCCTCCACTTT.

This chain's CDR3 is CASSLPWTASSSYRNNEQFF. The DNA of the CDR3 is TGTGCCAGCAGTCTACCTTGGACTGCCTCTAGCTCCTATAGAAACAATGAGCAGTTCTTC. The chain has TRBV6-2 or TRBV6-3 and TRBJ2-1; maybe TRBD2 (5 bases). Deletions cut 5 bases from V and 5 bases from J, with 31 bases between. The CDR3 contains 20 residues. The germline V gene has CDR1 MNHEY and CDR2 SVGEGT.

The chain carries TRBV7-6 and TRBJ2-1; TRBD2 agrees at 9 bases. This CDR3 region has 15 residues. With 1 base clipped from V and 8 bases from J, the junction kept 6 bases outside the gene matches. CDR1 is SGHVS, CDR2 FNYEAQ, per germline. The CDR3 sequence: CASSLVGLATDEQFF. As DNA, the CDR3 is TGTGCCAGCAGCTTAGTGGGACTAGCTACCGATGAGCAGTTCTTC.

The gene calls are TRBV14 and TRBJ1-2; D gene unclear. CDR3 length equals 12 residues. The germline V gene has CDR1 SGHDN and CDR2 FVKESK. V was trimmed by 0 bases and J by 6 bases, leaving 5 bases between them. In nucleotides, the CDR3 is TGTGCCAGCAGCCAAGACTGGGATGGCTACACCTTC. Translating it yields CASSQDWDGYTF. The variable domain in full, with the rest retrieved from reference TRBV14 and TRBJ1-2, is EAGVTQFPSHSVIEKGQTVTLRCDPISGHDNLYWYRRVMGKEIKFLLHFVKESKQDESGMPNNRFLAERTGGTYSTLKVQPAELEDSGVYFCASSQDWDGYTFGSGTRLTVV.

This chain links TRBV11-3 with TRBJ2-7; D is perhaps TRBD2 (5 bases). The V and J ends lost 5 bases and 4 bases respectively, with 6 bases between them. This CDR3 contains 11 residues. Germline values: CDR1 SGHNT, CDR2 YENEEA. CDR3 sequence reads: CASSPGYEQYF. The CDR3 nucleotides are TGTGCCAGCAGCCCGGGGTACGAGCAGTACTTC.

The chain uses TRBV5-1 and TRBJ2-5; perhaps TRBD2 as D (6 bases). With 4 bases removed from V and 2 bases from J, the gap between germline ends came to 15 bases. Germline V lookup: CDR1 SGHRS, CDR2 YFSETQ. The CDR3 length is 15 residues. CDR3 sequence reads: CASSGASGLQETQYF. CDR3 in DNA: TGCGCCAGCAGCGGAGCAAGCGGGCTTCAAGAGACCCAGTACTTC.

V usage is TRBV10-2 and J usage is TRBJ2-2; D possibly matches TRBD1 or TRBD2 (5 bases each). The V end lost 8 bases, the J end lost 0 bases, and 13 bases lay between the germline ends. Per germline, CDR1 WSHSY and CDR2 SAAADI. The CDR3 runs to 15 residues. CDR3 coding DNA: TGCGCCAGCGGGGGTATACCGACGAACACCGGGGAGCTGTTTTTT. This codes for CASGGIPTNTGELFF.

This rearrangement joins TRBV7-8 to TRBJ1-3, with a weak D call TRBD1 (5 bases). There are 14 residues in the CDR3. Germline values: CDR1 SGHVS, CDR2 FQNEAQ. Between the trimmed V and J ends, which lost 5 bases and 2 bases, there was a span of 10 bases. CDR3 DNA sequence: TGTGCCAGCAGCCCGGGGCCCGCTGGAAACACCATATATTTT. Amino acid sequence: CASSPGPAGNTIYF.

The V call is TRBV7-9, the J call TRBJ2-2; 8 bases are shared with TRBD2. The V gene's germline CDR1 is SEHNR and CDR2 FQNEAQ (reference sequence). V shed 5 bases, J shed 5 bases, and the junction held 7 bases outside the gene matches. The CDR3 spans 15 residues. This chain's CDR3 is CASSPRRLATGELFF. CDR3 DNA sequence: TGTGCCAGCAGCCCCCGGCGACTAGCGACCGGGGAGCTGTTTTTT.

The chain couples TRBV7-9 to TRBJ2-3, with TRBD2 matching over 8 bases. The CDR3 covers 16 residues. From germline, CDR1 is SEHNR and CDR2 FQNEAQ (reference sequence). With 3 bases clipped from V and 1 base from J, the junction kept 6 bases outside the gene matches. The CDR3 bases are TGTGCCAGCAGCTTGGTGCTAGCGGGTCGCACAGATACGCAGTATTTT. This encodes CASSLVLAGRTDTQYF.

V is TRBV19 and J is TRBJ1-4; D is unclear. The ends were cut back, 5 bases at V and 0 bases at J, with 10 bases in the middle. Germline V lookup: CDR1 LNHDA, CDR2 SQIVND (reference sequence). The length of the CDR3 is 15 residues. The CDR3 nucleotides are TGTGCCAGTAGTGCCCCGCCTGCAACTAATGAAAAACTGTTTTTT. Protein product: CASSAPPATNEKLFF.

This chain connects TRBV19 to TRBJ1-4; D is ambiguous. In germline, CDR1 is LNHDA, CDR2 SQIVND (reference sequence). The CDR3 length is 14 residues. V lost 1 base, J lost 2 bases, and 5 bases lay in between. The CDR3 protein is CASSIGQTNEKLFF. The CDR3 DNA is TGTGCCAGTAGTATAGGTCAGACTAATGAAAAACTGTTTTTT.

This clone appeared once. The rearrangement links TRBV27 to TRBJ2-2, with a weak D call TRBD2 (6 bases). V dropped 3 bases and J dropped 2 bases, with 7 bases sitting between them. CDR3 size: 14 residues. CDR1 is MNHEY, CDR2 SMNVEV, per germline (reference sequence). CDR3 loop: CASSFGLNTGELFF. CDR3 in DNA: TGTGCCAGCAGTTTCGGACTAAACACCGGGGAGCTGTTTTTT.

This rearrangement joins TRBV6-5 to TRBJ1-2; 7 bases are a match to TRBD1. V trimming: 5 bases; J trimming: 5 bases; junction bases outside the gene matches: 8. Germline V gene lookup returns CDR1 MNHEY and CDR2 SVGAGI. CDR3 length: 14 amino acids. CDR3 coding DNA: TGTGCCAGCAGTAATACAGGGGTCGGATATGGCTACACCTTC. It yields the protein CASSNTGVGYGYTF.

V gene TRBV7-9 combines with J gene TRBJ1-2; 7 bases are a match to TRBD1. This CDR3 region has 13 residues. Germline CDR1 is SEHNR and CDR2 is FQNEAQ (reference sequence). V was pared by 3 bases and J by 6 bases, with 4 bases of the junction left unmatched. The CDR3 region has the DNA TGTGCCAGCAGCTTTAACAGGGGCAATGGCTACACCTTC. This codes for CASSFNRGNGYTF.